This section outlines one T cell receptor (beta chain) sequence together with its context. Its antigen remains unknown. MiXCR, applied by TCRdb to the 5' RACE reads, yields one record per CDR3 protein. The sample lists around 120,000 distinct CDR3 sequences, over 12% occurring once. The sample belongs to a study of T cells after yellow fever vaccination. Study at large: Where fractions had low cell numbers, libraries were prepared from them with the SMART-Seq v4 Ultra Low Input RNA kit.

The V gene's germline CDR1 is SEHNR and CDR2 FQNEAQ (reference sequence). The J segment lost 3 bases and the V segment lost 3 bases, leaving 5 bases of the junction unmatched. The CDR3 length is 14 residues. Overall study results and limits: Clones that expanded after primary vaccination mostly reappeared after the booster (96% CD4, around 87% CD8).

The sample here was CD8+ T cells sorted from PBMCs, taken 5 days after the yellow fever booster vaccination. The rearrangement links TRBV7-9 to TRBJ2-7; 7 nucleotides line up with TRBD1. This TCR came from a man aged 18 to 35 who received the YFV17D yellow fever vaccine. The CDR3 spells CASSLTGSDYEQYF. The CDR3 nucleotides are TGTGCCAGCAGCTTGACAGGGTCCGACTACGAGCAGTACTTC. Supplemented by reference TRBV7-9 and TRBJ2-7, the full variable domain reads DTGVSQNPRHKITKRGQNVTFRCDPISEHNRLYWYRQTLGQGPEFLTYFQNEAQLEKSRLLSDRFSAERPKGSFSTLEIQRTEQGDSAMYLCASSLTGSDYEQYFGPGTRLTVT.